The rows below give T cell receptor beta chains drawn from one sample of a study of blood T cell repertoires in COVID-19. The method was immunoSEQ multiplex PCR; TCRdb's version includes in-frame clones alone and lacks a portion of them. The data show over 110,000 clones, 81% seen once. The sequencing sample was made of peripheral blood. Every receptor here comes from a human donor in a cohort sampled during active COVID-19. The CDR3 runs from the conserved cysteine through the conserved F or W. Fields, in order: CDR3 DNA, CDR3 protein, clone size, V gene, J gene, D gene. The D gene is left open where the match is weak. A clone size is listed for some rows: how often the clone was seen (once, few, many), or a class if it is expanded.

DNA: TGTGCCACCAGTGATTGGACTAGGTCAGATACGCAGTATTTT; CDR3: CATSDWTRSDTQYF; size: .; V: TRBV24-1; J: TRBJ2-3; D: TRBD2
DNA: TGCGCCAGCAGCTTGGGCTCTATTTCGTTCACAGATACGCAGTATTTT; CDR3: CASSLGSISFTDTQYF; size: once; V: TRBV5-1; J: TRBJ2-3; D: .
DNA: TGCGCCAGCAGACTCGGGACAGGGGACTACGAGCAGTACTTC; CDR3: CASRLGTGDYEQYF; size: .; V: TRBV5-1; J: TRBJ2-7; D: TRBD1
DNA: TGTGCCAGCAGCTTAGAACGAGCGGGAGTTGAGCAGTACTTC; CDR3: CASSLERAGVEQYF; size: .; V: TRBV11-2; J: TRBJ2-7; D: TRBD2
DNA: TGTGCCAGCTCACCACCGCAGTCCATAGCGGGAGTAGGTAATGAGCAGTTCTTC; CDR3: CASSPPQSIAGVGNEQFF; size: .; V: TRBV18; J: TRBJ2-1; D: TRBD2
DNA: TGTGCCAGCTCACCAACAGGGGGGGACTCACCCCTCCACTTT; CDR3: CASSPTGGDSPLHF; size: .; V: TRBV18; J: TRBJ1-6; D: TRBD1
DNA: TGTGCCAGTAGTATTTCCAACCAGGGACTTCTAACTAGCACAGATACGCAGTATTTT; CDR3: CASSISNQGLLTSTDTQYF; size: .; V: TRBV19; J: TRBJ2-3; D: .
DNA: TGTGCCAGCAGCATAGGACAGGGGGGTAGCTCCTACGAGCAGTACTTC; CDR3: CASSIGQGGSSYEQYF; size: .; V: TRBV7-9; J: TRBJ2-7; D: TRBD1
DNA: TGTGCCAGCAGCCAAGTTCGTGGGGGGGGCTACGAGCAGTACTTC; CDR3: CASSQVRGGGYEQYF; size: .; V: TRBV4-2; J: TRBJ2-7; D: TRBD2
DNA: TGTGCCAGCAAGATTGGTGGACAAAATGAAAAACTGTTTTTT; CDR3: CASKIGGQNEKLFF; size: .; V: TRBV28; J: TRBJ1-4; D: .
DNA: TGTGCCAGTAGTATAGATACCCGGGATTCACCCCTCCACTTT; CDR3: CASSIDTRDSPLHF; size: once; V: TRBV19; J: TRBJ1-6; D: .
DNA: TGTGCCAGCAGCTTAGTTAGCTGGGAGACCCAGTACTTC; CDR3: CASSLVSWETQYF; size: .; V: TRBV7-8; J: TRBJ2-5; D: .
DNA: TGTGCCAGCAGCCCTGGGCCAGATACGCAGTATTTT; CDR3: CASSPGPDTQYF; size: .; V: TRBV5-4; J: TRBJ2-3; D: .
DNA: TGTGCCATCAGTGAGCCAAAGGGCTCAGAGACTAGCGAGCAAGAGACCCAGTACTTC; CDR3: CAISEPKGSETSEQETQYF; size: .; V: TRBV10-3; J: TRBJ2-5; D: TRBD2
DNA: TGTGCCAGCAGACTAAGGGATACGCAGTATTTT; CDR3: CASRLRDTQYF; size: .; V: TRBV6-5; J: TRBJ2-3; D: .
DNA: TGCGCCAGCAGCTCCACAGGGGTTCGCTACGAGCAGTACTTC; CDR3: CASSSTGVRYEQYF; size: few; V: TRBV5-1; J: TRBJ2-7; D: TRBD1
DNA: TGTGCCAGCAGTAGGATTAGCGGGCCCGGGGAGCTGTTTTTT; CDR3: CASSRISGPGELFF; size: .; V: TRBV7-8; J: TRBJ2-2; D: TRBD2
DNA: TGCGCCAGCAGCTCACTCCCGGGCACAGATACGCAGTATTTT; CDR3: CASSSLPGTDTQYF; size: once; V: TRBV5-1; J: TRBJ2-3; D: .
DNA: TGTGCCAGCAGTTTGGGTGGGCCCCGGCAGCCCCAGCATTTT; CDR3: CASSLGGPRQPQHF; size: .; V: TRBV28; J: TRBJ1-5; D: .
DNA: TGTGCCAGCAGAGCCGGGACTAGCGGTTCTGGGGCCAACGTCCTGACTTTC; CDR3: CASRAGTSGSGANVLTF; size: .; V: TRBV27; J: TRBJ2-6; D: TRBD2
DNA: TGTGCCAGTAGTCCCACACCCAGGATATCCTACGAGCAGTACTTC; CDR3: CASSPTPRISYEQYF; size: .; V: TRBV19; J: TRBJ2-7; D: .
DNA: TGTGCCAGCAGCCAACCCCCGGGACAATACAATGAGCAGTTCTTC; CDR3: CASSQPPGQYNEQFF; size: .; V: TRBV4-2; J: TRBJ2-1; D: .
DNA: TGTGCCAGCAGCTTTCTTCGGTTAATAGCGGGAGACGCCTACGAGCAGTACTTC; CDR3: CASSFLRLIAGDAYEQYF; size: .; V: TRBV12-1; J: TRBJ2-7; D: .
DNA: TGTGCCAGCAGCTTAAACAGGGAAGAGACCCAGTACTTC; CDR3: CASSLNREETQYF; size: .; V: TRBV5-4; J: TRBJ2-5; D: .
DNA: TGTGCCAGCTCTCTCACTAGCGGTGATACGCAGTATTTT; CDR3: CASSLTSGDTQYF; size: .; V: TRBV18; J: TRBJ2-3; D: TRBD2
DNA: TGTGCCAGCAGCCCGGGGCAGGGGCCCGGATCCTACGAGCAGTACTTC; CDR3: CASSPGQGPGSYEQYF; size: .; V: TRBV7-6; J: TRBJ2-7; D: .
DNA: TGTGCCAGCAGACCCACAGGGAACAATGAGCAGTTCTTC; CDR3: CASRPTGNNEQFF; size: .; V: TRBV28; J: TRBJ2-1; D: .
DNA: TGTGCCAGCCAACTTCAAGAGGGAGGCACAGATACGCAGTATTTT; CDR3: CASQLQEGGTDTQYF; size: .; V: TRBV7-9; J: TRBJ2-3; D: .
DNA: TGTGCCATCAGCCAGTCTCCCTACGAGCAGTACTTC; CDR3: CAISQSPYEQYF; size: .; V: TRBV10-3; J: TRBJ2-7; D: .
DNA: TGTGCCAGTAGTGTGACAGGCTACGAGCAGTACTTC; CDR3: CASSVTGYEQYF; size: .; V: TRBV19; J: TRBJ2-7; D: .
DNA: TGTGCCACCAGCAGATTCAACAGGGCTAACTATGGCTACACCTTC; CDR3: CATSRFNRANYGYTF; size: .; V: TRBV15; J: TRBJ1-2; D: .